This T cell receptor beta chain was sequenced for a study of blood T cell repertoires in COVID-19. Across the whole study: Sites across the United States, Italy and Spain contributed samples from acute and convalescent COVID-19. T cells, B-cell-depleted T cells, or PBMCs provided the cDNA or gDNA that served as material.

This clone appeared once. Germline V CDR1 and CDR2: MGHRA, YSYEKL. Germline trimming cut 4 bases from V and 1 base from J; bases unmatched to any gene: 1. CDR3 size: 16 residues. Authors' data handling: Nucleated cell number was recorded as an estimate derived from reference gene primer amplification. Sequenced by immunoSEQ multiplex PCR; TCRdb stores in-frame clones only, minus some. V, J and clone size reflect that table, while D and trimming were determined from the DNA. The data show tens of thousands of clones, about nine tenths seen once. Specimen: peripheral blood. The chain recombines TRBV4-1 with TRBJ2-2; 12 bases line up with TRBD2. The TCR sequence derives from a woman aged 70-85 years with active COVID-19. CDR3: CASSPGLAGNTGELFF. The CDR3 nucleotides are TGCGCCAGCAGCCCGGGACTAGCGGGGAACACCGGGGAGCTGTTTTTT.